The TCR beta chain under discussion was sequenced for a study of blood T cell repertoires in COVID-19. About the study: The samples span acute and convalescent COVID-19 from the United States, Italy and Spain.

The V end was cut by 5 bases, the J end by 10 bases, with 17 bases between. The V gene's germline CDR1 is SNHLY and CDR2 FYNNEI. This CDR3 contains 13 residues. Per the original data handling: Estimation of nucleated cell counts was performed using reference gene primer amplification. Here immunoSEQ multiplex PCR was the method, and the copy in TCRdb shows in-frame clones only, minus some. That table gives V, J and clone size, and the DNA gave D and trimming. The sample has about 300,000 clones, about nine tenths seen once. This TCR came from a woman aged 25 to 39 with COVID-19, enrolled during active disease. The rearrangement joins TRBV2 to TRBJ1-1; D remains unclear. The sequenced sample was peripheral blood. In nucleotides, the CDR3 is TGTGCCAGCAGTCCGGGTACGTCCCGCGGAGCTTTCTTT. Translation gives CASSPGTSRGAFF.